There are many counts of the clone carrying this T cell receptor (beta chain). Its target is not known. Breast cancer patients provided tissue from their axillary draining lymph nodes. The sample belongs to a study of breast tumors, draining lymph nodes, adjacent tissues. Study outcomes and limitations: That most tumor T cells come from lymph nodes remained unproven.

MiXCR, run by TCRdb on the multiplex PCR reads, gives a single entry per CDR3 protein. In the table there are approximately 280,000 distinct CDR3 sequences, 30% of which are singletons. The CDR3 loop spans 13 amino acids. Germline V lookup: CDR1 LNHDA, CDR2 SQIVND (reference sequence). V lost 5 bases, J lost 4 bases, and 12 bases lay in between. The TCR sequence derives from a female donor with breast cancer. Some clones in this sample may be carry-over from other donors' samples. Specimen: axillary lymph node tissue. V and J are TRBV19 and TRBJ2-7; D possibly corresponds to TRBD2 (6 bases). The CDR3 is CASSFDREYEQYF. In nucleotides, the CDR3 is TGTGCCAGTAGTTTCGATCGGGAGTACGAGCAGTACTTC. Drawing the rest from reference TRBV19 and TRBJ2-7, the complete variable domain is DGGITQSPKYLFRKEGQNVTLSCEQNLNHDAMYWYRQDPGQGLRLIYYSQIVNDFQKGDIAEGYSVSREKKESFPLTVTSAQKNPTAFYLCASSFDREYEQYFGPGTRLTVT.